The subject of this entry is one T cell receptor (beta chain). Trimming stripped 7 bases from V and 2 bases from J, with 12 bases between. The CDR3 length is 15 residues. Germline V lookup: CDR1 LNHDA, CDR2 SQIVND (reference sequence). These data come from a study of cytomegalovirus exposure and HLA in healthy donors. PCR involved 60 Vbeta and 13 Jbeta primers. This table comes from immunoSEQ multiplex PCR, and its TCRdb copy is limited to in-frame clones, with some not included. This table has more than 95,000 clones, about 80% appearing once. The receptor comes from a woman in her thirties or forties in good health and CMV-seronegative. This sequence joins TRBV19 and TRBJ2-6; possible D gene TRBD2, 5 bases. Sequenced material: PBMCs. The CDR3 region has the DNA TGTGCCAGTACGGGGTTAGAAACTGGGGCCAACGTCCTGACTTTC. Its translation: CASTGLETGANVLTF. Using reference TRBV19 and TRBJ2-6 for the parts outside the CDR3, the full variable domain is DGGITQSPKYLFRKEGQNVTLSCEQNLNHDAMYWYRQDPGQGLRLIYYSQIVNDFQKGDIAEGYSVSREKKESFPLTVTSAQKNPTAFYLCASTGLETGANVLTFGAGSRLTVL.